This T cell receptor beta chain was sequenced in a study of vaccination effects on CD4 cells after COVID-19. On this clone: Its antigen remains unknown.

Ahead of sequencing, the ViraFEST assay grew antigen-specific CD4+ T cells using viral peptide pools. The culture ran for about eleven days before CD4+ T cells were isolated. Vaccine administered to participants consisted of two doses of either BNT162b2 or mRNA-1273. The CDR3 is 15 residues long. Deletions cut 8 bases from V and 0 bases from J, with 14 bases between. Per germline, CDR1 MNHNS and CDR2 SASEGT. The table came from immunoSEQ multiplex PCR; TCRdb's copy has only in-frame clones and leaves some out. The sample carries about 27,000 clones, about four fifths recorded once. The receptor comes from a human donor who received a COVID-19 vaccine. Some clones in this sample may be carry-over from other donors' samples. V usage is TRBV6-1 and J usage is TRBJ2-1; D gene uncertain. The sequencing here drew on CD4+ T cells from PBMCs cultured with HCoV-NL63 spike peptides, taken after COVID-19 vaccination. In nucleotides, the CDR3 is TGTGCCAGCGGTCCGACCGTGAGCTCCTACAATGAGCAGTTCTTC. Translated: CASGPTVSSYNEQFF.